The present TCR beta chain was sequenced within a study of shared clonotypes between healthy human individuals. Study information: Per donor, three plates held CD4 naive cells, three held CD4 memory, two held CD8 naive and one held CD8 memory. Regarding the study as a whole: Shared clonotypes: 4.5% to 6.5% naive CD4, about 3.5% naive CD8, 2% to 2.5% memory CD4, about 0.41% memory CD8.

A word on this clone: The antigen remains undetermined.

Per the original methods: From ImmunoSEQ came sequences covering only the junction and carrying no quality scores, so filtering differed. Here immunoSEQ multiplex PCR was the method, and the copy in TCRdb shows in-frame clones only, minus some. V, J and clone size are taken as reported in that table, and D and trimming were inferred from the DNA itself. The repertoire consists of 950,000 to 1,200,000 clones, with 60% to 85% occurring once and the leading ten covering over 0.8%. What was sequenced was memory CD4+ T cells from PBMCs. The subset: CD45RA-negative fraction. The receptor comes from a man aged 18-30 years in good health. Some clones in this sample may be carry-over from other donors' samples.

As DNA, the CDR3 is TGCGCCAGCAGTGAGTCGACTCGGACTAGCGGAATCTACAATGAGCAGTTCTTC. Amino acid sequence: CASSESTRTSGIYNEQFF. The chain is built from TRBV10-1 and TRBJ2-1, with 10 positions matching TRBD2. V lost 0 bases to trimming and J lost 3 bases; unmatched junction nucleotides: 8. Per germline, CDR1 WNHNN and CDR2 SYGVQD (reference sequence). This CDR3 has 18 amino acids.